Described below is a single T cell receptor beta chain sequence and its context. This record belongs to a study of control samples from healthy donors and cancer patients. V was clipped by 6 bases and J by 1 base; unmatched bases: 15. The germline CDR1 and CDR2 sequences are MNHEY and SVGEGT. The CDR3 covers 18 residues. Clones were read by immunoSEQ multiplex PCR, and TCRdb kept only the in-frame ones, dropping some. The table includes 96,000 or so clones, 93% detected once. The sequence was collected from a man aged 18 to 29 in good health. This chain uses TRBV6-2 or TRBV6-3 with TRBJ2-5, with TRBD2 identical over 9 bases. Sample: blood. The CDR3 sequence: CASSTTSGNYRGQETQYF. The CDR3 nucleotides are TGTGCCAGCAGCACGACTAGCGGAAACTACCGGGGCCAAGAGACCCAGTACTTC.